This TCR beta chain derives from a study of blood T cell repertoires in COVID-19. Study-wide context: Samples representing acute and convalescent COVID-19 were sourced from the United States, Italy and Spain. T cells, B-cell-depleted T cells, or PBMCs provided the cDNA or gDNA that served as material.

The study recruited people aged roughly 18 to 89 years across about 25 US areas. All recovered Cohort 3 donors got two negative PCRs, got clearance, or saw symptom resolution. This clone was counted a few times. Data came from immunoSEQ multiplex PCR; TCRdb stores just in-frame clones and leaves some out. The table shows a few hundred thousand clones, with over 80% occurring only once. The germline CDR1 and CDR2 sequences are SEHNR and FQNEAQ (reference sequence). V was clipped by 2 bases and J by 9 bases, with 14 bases between them. This CDR3 is built from 14 residues. Sequenced: PBMCs or T cells enriched from blood (not recorded which). This chain links TRBV7-9 with TRBJ2-1; tentative D call: TRBD1 (5 bases). The sequence was collected from a woman aged 18-30 years who had recovered from COVID-19. The CDR3 nucleotides read TGTGCCAGCAGCTTACCCAGGGCTAGGTTTGAGCAGTTCTTC. It is translated as CASSLPRARFEQFF.